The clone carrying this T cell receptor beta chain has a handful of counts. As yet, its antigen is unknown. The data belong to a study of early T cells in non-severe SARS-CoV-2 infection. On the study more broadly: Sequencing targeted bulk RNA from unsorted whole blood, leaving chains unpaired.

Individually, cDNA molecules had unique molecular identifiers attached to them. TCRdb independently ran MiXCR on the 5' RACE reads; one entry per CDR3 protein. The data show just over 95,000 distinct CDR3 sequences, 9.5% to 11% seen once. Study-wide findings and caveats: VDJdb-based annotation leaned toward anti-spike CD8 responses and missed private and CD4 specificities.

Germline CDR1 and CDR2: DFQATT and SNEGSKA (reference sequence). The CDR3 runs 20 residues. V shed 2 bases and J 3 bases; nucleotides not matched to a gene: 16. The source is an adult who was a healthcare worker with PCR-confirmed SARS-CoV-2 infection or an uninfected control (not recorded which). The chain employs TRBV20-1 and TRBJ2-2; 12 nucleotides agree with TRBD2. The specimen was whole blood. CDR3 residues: CSARPRLAGGPLFDTGELFF. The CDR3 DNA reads TGCAGTGCTAGACCTAGGCTAGCGGGAGGGCCACTTTTTGACACCGGGGAGCTGTTTTTT.